The TCR beta chain described here comes from a study of radiation and T cells in renal cell carcinoma. General study points: Top tumor clonotypes rose in blood 2 weeks post-radiation, then contracted. Baseline intratumoral clonotype presence is unknown without pretreatment biopsies.

Clones were sequenced by immunoSEQ multiplex PCR, and TCRdb holds only the in-frame ones, with some missing. The data contain 30,000 to 40,000 clones, over 70% of them singletons. The time point is: blood 4 weeks post-SBRT, at nephrectomy. As to treatment: 15 Gy SBRT to primary tumor, nephrectomy 4 weeks later. After SBRT, blood was collected at 2 and 4 weeks, plus baseline. On this clone: Its antigen is unidentified.

With 0 bases removed from V and 4 bases from J, the gap between germline ends came to 7 bases. This CDR3 spans 13 amino acids. Germline lookup yields CDR1 SGHRS and CDR2 YFSETQ. V gene TRBV5-1 combines with J gene TRBJ1-2; D is unclear. Sequencing was performed on blood, taken from a patient whose treatment included radiotherapy and nephrectomy. The sequence came from a man in his fifties or sixties with renal cell carcinoma. The DNA of the CDR3 is TGCGCCAGCAGCTTGGGGGAGCTCTATGGCTACACCTTC. Translation gives CASSLGELYGYTF.